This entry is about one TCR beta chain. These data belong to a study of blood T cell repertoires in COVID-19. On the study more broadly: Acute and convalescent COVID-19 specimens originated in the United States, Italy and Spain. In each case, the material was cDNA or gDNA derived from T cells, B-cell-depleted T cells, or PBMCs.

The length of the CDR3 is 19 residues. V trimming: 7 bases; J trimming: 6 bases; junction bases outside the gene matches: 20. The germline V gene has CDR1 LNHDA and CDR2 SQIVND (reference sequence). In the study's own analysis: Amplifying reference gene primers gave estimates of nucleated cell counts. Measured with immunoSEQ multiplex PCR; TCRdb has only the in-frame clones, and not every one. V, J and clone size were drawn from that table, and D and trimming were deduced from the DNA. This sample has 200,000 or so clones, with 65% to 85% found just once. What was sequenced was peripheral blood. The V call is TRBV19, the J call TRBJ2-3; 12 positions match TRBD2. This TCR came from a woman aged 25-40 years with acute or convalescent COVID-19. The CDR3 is CASKELAGGPNTRRDTQYF. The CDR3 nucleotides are TGTGCCAGTAAAGAACTAGCGGGGGGACCCAATACCCGCCGGGATACGCAGTATTTT.